The rows below give T cell receptor beta chains drawn from one sample of a study of esophageal squamous cell carcinoma under preoperative chemotherapy. A single record per CDR3 protein comes from TCRdb applying MiXCR to the PCR reads. The sample has over 25,000 distinct CDR3 sequences, less than 65% seen once. Sample collection was performed from a patient given preoperative chemotherapy. The receptors were gathered from a human donor with esophageal squamous cell carcinoma. The donor label of this sample is uncertain. The CDR3 runs from the conserved cysteine through the conserved F or W. Each record gives: D gene, J gene, V gene, clone size, CDR3 protein, CDR3 DNA. A D gene is named only where the DNA matches it firmly. Only part of the rows carry a size: once, few, many, or a class if the clone is expanded.

. TRBJ2-7 TRBV6-6 many CASSVSWGNEQYF TGTGCCAGCAGCGTGAGTTGGGGGAACGAGCAGTACTTC
. TRBJ2-2 TRBV7-2 many CASSSQATGELFF TGTGCCAGCAGCTCACAGGCGACCGGGGAGCTGTTTTTT
TRBD1 TRBJ2-2 TRBV7-6 . CASSLVISEGASTGALYF TGTGCCAGCAGCTTAGTTATTAGCGAGGGGGCGAGCACCGGGGCGCTGTATTTT
. TRBJ2-2 TRBV11-2 . CATRGANTDAQFF TGTGCCACACGGGGGGCGAACACCGATGCGCAGTTTTTT
. TRBJ2-7 TRBV25-1 . CASSANLEQYF TGTGCCAGCAGTGCCAATCTCGAGCAGTACTTC
. TRBJ2-1 TRBV11-3 . CASSLHSGTENEQFF TGTGCCAGCAGCTTGCACTCCGGGACTGAAAATGAGCAGTTCTTC
. TRBJ2-4 TRBV7-2 . CASSVGFDKKIQYF TGTGCGAGCAGCGTGGGGTTCGACAAAAAGATCCAGTACTTC
. TRBJ2-4 TRBV11-3 . CASSFDAGTWTKDIQYF TGTGCCAGCAGCTTCGACGCCGGGACGTGGACCAAAGACATTCAGTATTTC
. TRBJ2-7 TRBV5-4 . CASSPGTRLRNEQYF TGTGCCAGCAGCCCGGGGACACGTCTTAGGAACGAGCAGTACTTC
. TRBJ2-3 TRBV7-3 . CASSLSGAVDTQYF TGTGCCAGCAGCTTATCGGGAGCAGTGGATACGCAGTATTTT
TRBD1 TRBJ2-7 TRBV6-5 once CASSFRDRGVYEQYF TGTGCCAGCAGTTTCCGGGACAGGGGTGTCTACGAGCAGTACTTC
. TRBJ2-6 TRBV6-5 . CASSYASRGPFTGANVLTF TGTGCCAGCAGTTACGCCAGCCGGGGCCCGTTCACTGGGGCCAACGTCCTGACTTTC
TRBD2 TRBJ2-7 TRBV7-6 . CASSLAAGVYEQYF TGTGCCAGCAGCTTAGCAGCGGGAGTTTACGAGCAGTACTTC
. TRBJ2-3 TRBV24-1 . CATSDRTDSSTDTQYF TGTGCCACCAGTGATCGGACAGACAGCAGCACAGATACGCAGTATTTT
TRBD1 TRBJ1-6 TRBV6-1 . CASRQGLYSPLHF TGTGCCAGCAGACAGGGGTTGTATTCACCCCTCCACTTT
. TRBJ2-1 TRBV5-1 many CASSLLGGSIYNEQFF TGCGCCAGCAGCTTACTGGGGGGATCGATCTACAATGAGCAGTTCTTC
TRBD2 TRBJ2-5 TRBV7-9 . CASSLGFCGGGADTQYF TGTGCCAGCAGCTTAGGATTTTGTGGCGGGGGGGCAGATACGCAGTACTTC
TRBD2 TRBJ2-1 TRBV7-2 many CASSSTSGRVPFF TGTGCCAGCAGCTCAACTAGCGGGAGGGTTCCGTTCTTC
TRBD2 TRBJ2-3 TRBV7-2 . CASSVVSGGGVEDTQYF TGTGCCAGCAGCGTGGTGTCTGGGGGGGGGGTCGAAGATACGCAGTATTTC
. TRBJ2-3 TRBV12-3/TRBV12-4 once CARGHAGLGPDTQYF TGTGCCAGGGGGCACGCGGGCCTAGGCCCAGATACCCAGTACTTT
TRBD1 TRBJ1-1 TRBV6-1 few CASTMRTGRETEAFF TGTGCCAGCACCATGAGGACAGGGAGGGAAACTGAAGCTTTCTTT
TRBD2 TRBJ2-3 TRBV7-8 . CASSNLAGGADDIQYF TGTGCCAGCAGCAACCTGGCGGGGGGAGCCGATGATATTCAGTATTTC